One sample yielded the 21 T cell receptor beta chains listed below, sequenced in a study of CD8 T cells in Susac syndrome. An amount of RNA that ranged from roughly 0.45 to 1 ug was reverse transcribed with random hexamers. TCRdb called the immunoSEQ multiplex PCR reads again in MiXCR, with one record for every CDR3 protein. The sample carries 55,000 to 75,000 distinct CDR3 sequences, 90% to 95% recorded once. The sample consisted of CD4+ T cells from PBMCs. The receptor source for this set is a human donor with Susac syndrome.

The chain has TRBV3-1 and TRBJ2-5, with D possibly being TRBD1 or TRBD2 (5 bases each). Between the trimmed V and J ends, which lost 1 base and 4 bases, there was a span of 16 bases. The germline gives CDR1 LGHDT, CDR2 YNNKEL (reference sequence). This CDR3 contains 16 residues. The CDR3 coding sequence is TGTGCCAGCAGCCAAGGCCCACTTTCGAGGGGAGAGACCCAGTACTTC. Translating gives CASSQGPLSRGETQYF.

The CDR3 DNA reads as TGTGCCAGCAGCTTGTCTCTGAGGGAGACCCAGTACTTC. Translation gives CASSLSLRETQYF. V gene TRBV5-6 combines with J gene TRBJ2-5, with D uncertain. The V end was cut by 1 base, the J end by 5 bases, with 9 bases between. The CDR3 runs 13 residues. CDR1 is SGHDT, CDR2 YYEEEE, per germline. The complete variable domain, with remaining parts taken from reference TRBV5-6 and TRBJ2-5, reads DAGVTQSPTHLIKTRGQQVTLRCSPKSGHDTVSWYQQALGQGPQFIFQYYEEEERQRGNFPDRFSGHQFPNYSSELNVNALLLGDSALYLCASSLSLRETQYFGPGTRLLVL.

Concerning this clonotype: At one of its ends the junction is not consistent with the germline gene, which may arise from a read error. The chain recombines TRBV7-9 with TRBJ2-3; no firm D call. Germline assignment: CDR1 SEHNR and CDR2 FQNEAQ (reference sequence). The CDR3 covers 12 residues. The chain's CDR3 is CASTLLHDTQYF. The CDR3, as DNA: TGTGCCAGCACCTTATTACATGATACGCAGTATTTT.

V usage is TRBV30 and J usage is TRBJ1-6; no clear D. Trimming cost V 5 bases and J 2 bases, with 16 bases left between them. Germline V lookup: CDR1 GTSNPN, CDR2 SVGIG (reference sequence). This CDR3 is 16 amino acids long. This CDR3 reads CAWATQRRPYNSPLHF. DNA for the CDR3: TGTGCCTGGGCTACTCAAAGAAGGCCCTATAATTCACCCCTCCACTTT.

This chain links TRBV6-2 or TRBV6-3 with TRBJ2-4; possible D gene TRBD1, 5 bases. There are 15 residues in the CDR3. The V gene lost 2 bases and the J gene lost 0 bases, with 8 bases spanning the gap. Germline values: CDR1 MNHEY, CDR2 SVGEGT. Here the CDR3 reads CASSYDSLAKNIQYF. Written as DNA, the CDR3 is TGTGCCAGCAGTTACGACAGCCTAGCCAAAAACATTCAGTACTTC.

V gene TRBV20-1 combines with J gene TRBJ2-5; D is possibly TRBD1 or TRBD2 (5 bases each). The CDR3 has 12 amino acids. Trimming took 2 bases from V and 5 from J, leaving 9 bases between them. Germline CDR1 reads DFQATT; CDR2 reads SNEGSKA (reference sequence). CDR3 sequence: CSARIWGETQYF. The CDR3 DNA reads TGCAGTGCTAGAATCTGGGGGGAGACCCAGTACTTC.

The V call is TRBV28, the J call TRBJ1-4; unclear D gene. Germline-derived CDR1 and CDR2 are MDHEN and SYDVKM. CDR3 length: 14 residues. Trimming pared 8 bases from V and 3 bases from J, leaving 13 bases between. The CDR3 protein is CASGQVGSNEKLFF. CDR3 sequence (DNA): TGTGCCAGCGGTCAAGTCGGGTCTAATGAAAAACTGTTTTTT.

V is TRBV7-3 and J is TRBJ1-1, with a possible D match to TRBD1 (6 bases). Germline values: CDR1 SGHTA, CDR2 FQGTGA. V was trimmed by 1 base and J by 0 bases, leaving 12 bases between them. The CDR3 is 16 amino acids. CDR3 in amino acids: CASSLRGQTMNTEAFF. The CDR3, as DNA: TGTGCCAGCAGCTTAAGAGGACAGACTATGAACACTGAAGCTTTCTTT. Full variable domain (outside the CDR3, taken from reference TRBV7-3 and TRBJ1-1): GAGVSQTPSNKVTEKGKYVELRCDPISGHTALYWYRQSLGQGPEFLIYFQGTGAADDSGLPNDRFFAVRPEGSVSTLKIQRTERGDSAVYLCASSLRGQTMNTEAFFGQGTRLTVV.

V and J are TRBV7-2 and TRBJ2-1; the match to TRBD1 covers 7 bases. Per the germline V gene, CDR1 is SGHTA and CDR2 is FQGNSA. The CDR3 has 15 residues. V lost 2 bases to trimming and J lost 5 bases; unmatched junction nucleotides: 6. The CDR3 DNA reads TGTGCCAGCAGCTTACAGGGGGAGAAGAACAATGAGCAGTTCTTC. It yields the protein CASSLQGEKNNEQFF.

The J gene is TRBJ1-6, the V gene TRBV20-1; D is possibly TRBD1 (5 bases). The CDR3 has 13 amino acids. Germline V gives CDR1 DFQATT, CDR2 SNEGSKA (reference sequence). V was shortened by 2 bases and J by 8 bases, with 10 bases between the two germline ends. The CDR3 nucleotides are TGCAGTGCTAGATGGGGCGGTGATTCACCCCTCCACTTT. It encodes CSARWGGDSPLHF.

CDR3 coding DNA: TGCAGTGCTAGAGATGGGAGCGGGGTCACCTTTTACAATGAGCAGTTCTTC. This gives the protein CSARDGSGVTFYNEQFF. The genes are TRBV20-1 and TRBJ2-1; TRBD2 agrees at 7 bases. The CDR3 contains 17 residues. The junction had 12 bases not matched to a gene; V was cut back by 0 bases and J by 4 bases. Germline V lookup: CDR1 DFQATT, CDR2 SNEGSKA (reference sequence).

The chain combines TRBV4-3 with TRBJ2-7, with D perhaps TRBD1 (5 bases). The germline gives CDR1 LGHNA, CDR2 YSLEER. The CDR3 length is 13 residues. V was cut by 2 bases and J by 4 bases, with 9 bases left in between. The CDR3 spells CASSQYQGYEQYF. As DNA, the CDR3 is TGCGCCAGCAGCCAATATCAGGGATACGAGCAGTACTTC.

This clonotype was detected only once. For the CDR3, the DNA is TGTGCCAGCAGGGGTGGCCCCGGAGAGACCCAGTACTTC. Amino acids: CASRGGPGETQYF. This chain uses TRBV2 with TRBJ2-5, with D uncertain. Germline values: CDR1 SNHLY, CDR2 FYNNEI. Trimming left V 6 bases short and J 4 bases short, with 12 bases between. The CDR3 consists of 13 residues.

The V call is TRBV20-1, the J call TRBJ2-3, with 7 bases that match TRBD2. V shed 6 bases and J 0 bases; nucleotides not matched to a gene: 15. Per the germline V gene, CDR1 is DFQATT and CDR2 is SNEGSKA (reference sequence). CDR3 length equals 17 residues. CDR3 sequence: CSAQKWGGGHSTDTQYF. Here the CDR3 DNA reads TGCAGTGCCCAGAAGTGGGGCGGGGGTCATAGCACAGATACGCAGTATTTT.

V usage is TRBV6-1 and J usage is TRBJ1-1; 7 bases align to TRBD1. Germline V gives CDR1 MNHNS, CDR2 SASEGT. The junction had 9 bases not matched to a gene; V was cut back by 5 bases and J by 0 bases. The CDR3 sequence is 16 residues long. The CDR3 DNA is TGTGCCAGCAGTCAACAGGGGAGCCTTATGAACACTGAAGCTTTCTTT. This translates into CASSQQGSLMNTEAFF.

V usage is TRBV28 and J usage is TRBJ1-1; D unresolved. Trimming took 7 bases from V and 3 from J, leaving 9 bases between them. Germline V CDR1 and CDR2: MDHEN, SYDVKM. This CDR3 comprises 12 residues. The CDR3 is CASNLQDTEAFF. CDR3 nucleotide sequence: TGTGCCAGCAACCTCCAGGACACTGAAGCTTTCTTT.

The V call is TRBV20-1, the J call TRBJ2-1; D uncertain. The CDR3 sequence is 11 residues long. Trimming took off 4 bases at V and 3 bases at J, with 4 bases between the two ends. Germline V gene lookup returns CDR1 DFQATT and CDR2 SNEGSKA (reference sequence). CDR3 residues: CSATYYNEQFF. CDR3 nucleotides: TGCAGTGCTACCTACTACAATGAGCAGTTCTTC.

In its sample, this clonotype was seen a few times. The chain combines TRBV6-2 or TRBV6-3 with TRBJ1-4; D is unresolved. V was shortened by 5 bases and J by 6 bases, with 7 bases between the two germline ends. The CDR3 totals 12 residues. Looked up from germline, CDR1 is MNHEY and CDR2 is SVGEGT. Written as DNA, the CDR3 is TGTGCCAGCAGTCTATTACATGAAAAACTGTTTTTT. Encoded protein: CASSLLHEKLFF.

The chain combines TRBV7-9 with TRBJ2-7, with a tentative D call TRBD2 (5 bases). CDR1 and CDR2 (germline): SEHNR, FQNEAQ (reference sequence). CDR3 size: 12 residues. Trimming shortened V by 2 bases and J by 7 bases, and 9 bases separated the two germline ends. CDR3 region: CASSLTSEEQYF. The CDR3 nucleotides are TGTGCCAGCAGCTTAACTAGTGAAGAGCAGTACTTC. The variable domain in full, with the rest retrieved from reference TRBV7-9 and TRBJ2-7, is DTGVSQNPRHKITKRGQNVTFRCDPISEHNRLYWYRQTLGQGPEFLTYFQNEAQLEKSRLLSDRFSAERPKGSFSTLEIQRTEQGDSAMYLCASSLTSEEQYFGPGTRLTVT.

The genes are TRBV7-2 and TRBJ1-2, with D possibly being TRBD1 (5 bases). CDR3 length equals 14 residues. Germline CDR1 and CDR2: SGHTA and FQGNSA. Deletions cut 6 bases from V and 5 bases from J, with 16 bases between. The CDR3 DNA is TGTGCCAGCAGACCAGGCCAGGGCGGGTATGGCTACACCTTC. As protein: CASRPGQGGYGYTF.

In this sample, this clonotype turned up once. This chain joins TRBV7-6 and TRBJ1-2; 8 nucleotides match TRBD1. Germline trimming cut 5 bases from V and 8 bases from J; bases unmatched to any gene: 7. CDR3 length equals 13 residues. The germline V gene encodes CDR1 SGHVS and CDR2 FNYEAQ. In nucleotides, the CDR3 is TGTGCCAGCAGCCCCCGACAGGGGCTAGGCTACACCTTC. This gives the protein CASSPRQGLGYTF.